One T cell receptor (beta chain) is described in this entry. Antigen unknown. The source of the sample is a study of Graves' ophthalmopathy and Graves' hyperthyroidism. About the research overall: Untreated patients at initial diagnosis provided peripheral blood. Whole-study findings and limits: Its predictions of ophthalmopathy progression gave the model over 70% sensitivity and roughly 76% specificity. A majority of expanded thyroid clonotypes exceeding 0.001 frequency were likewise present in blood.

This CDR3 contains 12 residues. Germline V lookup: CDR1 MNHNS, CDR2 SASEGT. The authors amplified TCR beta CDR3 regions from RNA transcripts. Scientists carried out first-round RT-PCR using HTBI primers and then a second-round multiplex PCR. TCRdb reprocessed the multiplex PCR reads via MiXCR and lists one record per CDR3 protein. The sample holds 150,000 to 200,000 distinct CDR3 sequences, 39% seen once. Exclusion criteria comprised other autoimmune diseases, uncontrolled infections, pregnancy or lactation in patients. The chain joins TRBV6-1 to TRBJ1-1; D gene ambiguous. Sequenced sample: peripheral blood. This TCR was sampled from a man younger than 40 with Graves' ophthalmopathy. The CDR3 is CGGGLPGTEAFF. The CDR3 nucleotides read TGTGGGGGAGGACTCCCGGGCACTGAAGCTTTCTTT.